Presented here are 12 T cell receptor beta chains from one specimen sequenced in a study of blood T cell repertoires in COVID-19. Data came from immunoSEQ multiplex PCR; TCRdb stores just in-frame clones and leaves some out. Of 250,000 to 300,000 clones listed, just over 90% are singletons. What was sequenced was peripheral blood. These receptors were obtained from a woman aged 30 to 39 with COVID-19, enrolled during active disease.

The rearrangement joins TRBV15 to TRBJ1-3; D possibly corresponds to TRBD1 (5 bases). The germline V gene has CDR1 LNHNV and CDR2 YYDKDF (reference sequence). Trimming stripped 0 bases from V and 8 bases from J, with 11 bases between. This CDR3 is 14 amino acids long. The chain's CDR3 is CATSRDRGGHTIYF. CDR3 in DNA: TGTGCCACCAGCAGAGATAGGGGAGGACACACCATATATTTT.

The chain recombines TRBV6-5 with TRBJ1-5; D is undetermined. Germline CDR1 is MNHEY and CDR2 is SVGAGI. This CDR3 is 12 amino acids long. V was cut by 8 bases and J by 5 bases, with 10 bases left in between. The CDR3 reads CASGEGDQPQHF. The CDR3 coding sequence is TGTGCCAGCGGAGAGGGTGATCAGCCCCAGCATTTT.

This clone turned up a few times. The rearrangement links TRBV27 to TRBJ1-6; 7 bases line up with TRBD1. J gave up 4 bases and V 4 bases, and 13 bases lay outside the gene matches. CDR1 MNHEY and CDR2 SMNVEV come from the germline V gene (reference sequence). This CDR3 is built from 18 residues. CDR3 in amino acids: CASSSLYTTGVYNSPLHF. The CDR3 DNA is TGTGCCAGCAGTTCCCTTTACACTACAGGGGTTTATAATTCACCCCTCCACTTT.

The gene calls are TRBV6-5 and TRBJ2-7, with TRBD1 identical over 7 bases. V lost 9 bases, J lost 1 base, and 9 bases stayed unmatched. The CDR3 has 14 amino acids. The germline CDR1 and CDR2 sequences are MNHEY and SVGAGI. In nucleotides, the CDR3 is TGTGCCAGTCAGGGGGACGGTCTATCCTACGAGCAGTACTTC. As protein: CASQGDGLSYEQYF.

The chain has TRBV7-2 and TRBJ1-5, with no clear D. This CDR3 has 15 amino acids. The V end was cut by 1 base, the J end by 2 bases, with 9 bases between. CDR1 is SGHTA, CDR2 FQGNSA, per germline. CDR3 DNA sequence: TGTGCCAGCAGCTTAGGGCAGGCCGGCAATCAGCCCCAGCATTTT. Its protein product is CASSLGQAGNQPQHF.

The chain employs TRBV29-1 and TRBJ1-2; no firm D call. Trimming shortened V by 4 bases and J by 3 bases, and 9 bases separated the two germline ends. This CDR3 has 12 amino acids. In germline, CDR1 is SQVTM, CDR2 ANQGSEA. DNA for the CDR3: TGCAGCGTTGTTAAAACTGACTATGGCTACACCTTC. Its translation is CSVVKTDYGYTF.

The chain combines TRBV6-1 with TRBJ2-3; D uncertain. Trimming removed 0 bases from V and 0 bases from J, with 4 bases in between. The CDR3 has 14 residues. Germline V gene data show CDR1 as MNHNS and CDR2 as SASEGT. CDR3: CASSEAHSTDTQYF. The CDR3 nucleotides read TGTGCCAGCAGTGAAGCACACAGCACAGATACGCAGTATTTT.

The chain employs TRBV25-1 and TRBJ1-6; no clear D. This CDR3 is built from 13 residues. Germline lookup yields CDR1 MGHDK and CDR2 SYGVNS. Between the trimmed V and J ends, which lost 4 bases and 10 bases, there was a span of 11 bases. The CDR3 nucleotides are TGTGCCAGCAGTGGGAGGAGTCACTCACCCCTCCACTTT. Residues: CASSGRSHSPLHF.

This rearrangement joins TRBV5-8 to TRBJ2-7; 7 bases are shared with TRBD1. The CDR3 spans 15 residues. The junction had 5 bases not matched to a gene; V was cut back by 0 bases and J by 2 bases. CDR1 and CDR2 (germline): SGHTS, YDEGEE. The CDR3 loop is CASSLGRGKTYEQYF. The CDR3 region has the DNA TGTGCCAGCAGCTTGGGCAGGGGGAAAACCTACGAGCAGTACTTC.

V is TRBV12-3 or TRBV12-4 and J is TRBJ2-2; D is undetermined. The CDR3 is 13 amino acids. The V end was cut by 2 bases, the J end by 7 bases, with 8 bases between. CDR3 in amino acids: CASSLSRGGELFF. CDR3 sequence (DNA): TGTGCCAGCAGTTTAAGCCGCGGCGGGGAGCTGTTTTTT.

The chain employs TRBV7-9 and TRBJ2-1; D is ambiguous. The V gene lost 1 base and the J gene lost 0 bases, with 10 bases spanning the gap. Germline V gene data show CDR1 as SEHNR and CDR2 as FQNEAQ (reference sequence). The CDR3 length is 16 residues. CDR3 protein: CASSLGTGASYNEQFF. DNA of the CDR3: TGTGCCAGCAGCTTAGGAACCGGAGCCTCCTACAATGAGCAGTTCTTC.

V and J are TRBV29-1 and TRBJ2-1, with 10 bases that match TRBD2. The germline V gene has CDR1 SQVTM and CDR2 ANQGSEA. This CDR3 comprises 13 residues. CDR3 nucleotide sequence: TGCACCGTAAGGACTAGCGGATACAATGAGCAGTTCTTC. Residues: CTVRTSGYNEQFF.